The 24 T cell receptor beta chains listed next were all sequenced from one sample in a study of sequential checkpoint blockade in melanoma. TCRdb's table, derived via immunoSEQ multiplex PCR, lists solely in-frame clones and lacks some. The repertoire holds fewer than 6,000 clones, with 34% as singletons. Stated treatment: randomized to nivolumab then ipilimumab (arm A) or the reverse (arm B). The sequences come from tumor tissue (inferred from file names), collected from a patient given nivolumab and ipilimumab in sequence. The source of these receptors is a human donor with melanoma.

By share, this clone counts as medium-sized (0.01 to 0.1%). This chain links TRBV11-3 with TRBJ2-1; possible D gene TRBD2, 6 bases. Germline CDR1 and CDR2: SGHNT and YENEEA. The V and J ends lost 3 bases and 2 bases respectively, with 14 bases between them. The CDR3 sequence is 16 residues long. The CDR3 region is CASSFYPGGAYNEQFF. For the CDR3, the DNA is TGTGCCAGCAGCTTCTACCCCGGGGGAGCCTACAATGAGCAGTTCTTC.

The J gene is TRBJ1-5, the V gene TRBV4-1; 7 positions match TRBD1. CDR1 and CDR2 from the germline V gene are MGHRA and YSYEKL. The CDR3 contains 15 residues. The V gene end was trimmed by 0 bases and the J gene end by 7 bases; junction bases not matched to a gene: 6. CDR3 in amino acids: CASSQDLTGNQPQHF. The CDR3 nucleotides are TGCGCCAGCAGCCAAGACCTGACAGGGAACCAGCCCCAGCATTTT.

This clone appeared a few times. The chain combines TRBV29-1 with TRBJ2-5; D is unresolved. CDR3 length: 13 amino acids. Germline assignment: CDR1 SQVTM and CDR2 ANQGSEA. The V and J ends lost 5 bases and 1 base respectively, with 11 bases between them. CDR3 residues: CSVKAMIQETQYF. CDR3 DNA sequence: TGCAGCGTTAAAGCAATGATCCAAGAGACCCAGTACTTC.

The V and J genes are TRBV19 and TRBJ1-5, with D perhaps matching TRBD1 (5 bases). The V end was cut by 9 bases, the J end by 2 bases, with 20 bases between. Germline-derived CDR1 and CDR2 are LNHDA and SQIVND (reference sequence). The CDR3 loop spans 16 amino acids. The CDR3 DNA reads TGTGCCAGCTCGGACACCATTACGTCCGGCAATCAGCCCCAGCATTTT. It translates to CASSDTITSGNQPQHF. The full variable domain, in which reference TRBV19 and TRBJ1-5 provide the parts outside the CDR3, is DGGITQSPKYLFRKEGQNVTLSCEQNLNHDAMYWYRQDPGQGLRLIYYSQIVNDFQKGDIAEGYSVSREKKESFPLTVTSAQKNPTAFYLCASSDTITSGNQPQHFGDGTRLSIL.

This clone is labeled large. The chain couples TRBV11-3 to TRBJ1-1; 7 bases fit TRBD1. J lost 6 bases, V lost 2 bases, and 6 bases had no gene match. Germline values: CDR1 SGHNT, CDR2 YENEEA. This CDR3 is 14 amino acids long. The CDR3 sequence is CASSLPTGIAEAFF. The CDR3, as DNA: TGTGCCAGCAGCTTACCGACAGGGATCGCTGAAGCTTTCTTT.

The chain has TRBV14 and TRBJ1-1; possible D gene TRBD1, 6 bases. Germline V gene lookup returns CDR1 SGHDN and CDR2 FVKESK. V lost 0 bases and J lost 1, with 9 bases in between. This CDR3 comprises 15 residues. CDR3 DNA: TGTGCCAGCAGCCAAGACGCGACAGGGAACACTGAAGCTTTCTTT. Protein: CASSQDATGNTEAFF.

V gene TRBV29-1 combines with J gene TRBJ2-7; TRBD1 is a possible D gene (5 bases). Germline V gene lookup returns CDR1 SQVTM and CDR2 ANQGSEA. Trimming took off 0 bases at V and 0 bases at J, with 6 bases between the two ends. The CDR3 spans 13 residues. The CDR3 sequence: CSVEDDSSYEQYF. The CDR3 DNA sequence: TGCAGCGTTGAAGATGACAGCTCCTACGAGCAGTACTTC.

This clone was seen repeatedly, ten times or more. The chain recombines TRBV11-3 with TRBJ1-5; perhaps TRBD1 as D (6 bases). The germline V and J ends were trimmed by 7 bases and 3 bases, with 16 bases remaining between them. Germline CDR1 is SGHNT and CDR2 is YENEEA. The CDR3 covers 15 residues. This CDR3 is CASTRITGNNQPQHF. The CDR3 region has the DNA TGTGCCAGCACCAGGATCACAGGGAACAATCAGCCCCAGCATTTT.

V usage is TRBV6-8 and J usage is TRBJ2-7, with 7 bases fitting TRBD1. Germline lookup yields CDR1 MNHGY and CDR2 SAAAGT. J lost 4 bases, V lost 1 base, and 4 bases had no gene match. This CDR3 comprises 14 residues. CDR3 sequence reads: CASSYLGQNYEQYF. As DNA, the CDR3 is TGTGCCAGCAGTTACTTGGGACAGAATTACGAGCAGTACTTC.

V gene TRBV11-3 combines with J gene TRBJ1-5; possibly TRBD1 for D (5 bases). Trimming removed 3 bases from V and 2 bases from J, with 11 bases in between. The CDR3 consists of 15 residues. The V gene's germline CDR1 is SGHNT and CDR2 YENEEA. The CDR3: CASSLAGIGNQPQHF. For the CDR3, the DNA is TGTGCCAGCAGCTTGGCAGGGATCGGCAATCAGCCCCAGCATTTT.

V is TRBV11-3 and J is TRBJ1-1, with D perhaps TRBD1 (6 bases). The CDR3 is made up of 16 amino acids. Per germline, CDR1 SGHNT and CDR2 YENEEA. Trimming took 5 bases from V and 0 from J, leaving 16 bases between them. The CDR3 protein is CASSPRTAAMNTEAFF. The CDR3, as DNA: TGTGCCAGCAGCCCGAGGACAGCGGCCATGAACACTGAAGCTTTCTTT.

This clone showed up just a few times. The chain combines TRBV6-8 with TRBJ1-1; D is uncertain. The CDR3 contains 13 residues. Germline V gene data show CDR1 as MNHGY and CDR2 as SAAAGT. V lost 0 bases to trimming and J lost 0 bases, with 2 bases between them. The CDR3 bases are TGTGCCAGCAGTTACTCCATGAACACTGAAGCTTTCTTT. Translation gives CASSYSMNTEAFF.

The CDR3 is CASSQGGTGDYEQYF. CDR3 nucleotides: TGTGCCAGCAGCCAAGGGGGGACAGGGGATTACGAGCAGTACTTC. The chain recombines TRBV11-3 with TRBJ2-7; 10 bases line up with TRBD1. The CDR3 runs to 15 residues. Germline CDR1 is SGHNT and CDR2 is YENEEA. V lost 5 bases to trimming and J lost 4 bases; unmatched junction nucleotides: 8.

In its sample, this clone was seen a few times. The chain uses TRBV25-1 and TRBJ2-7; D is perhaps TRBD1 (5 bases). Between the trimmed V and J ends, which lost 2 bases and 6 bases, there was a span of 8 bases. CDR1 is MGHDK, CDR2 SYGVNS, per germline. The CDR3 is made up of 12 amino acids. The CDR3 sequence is CASSEGRAEQYF. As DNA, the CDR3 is TGTGCCAGCAGTGAAGGCAGGGCCGAGCAGTACTTC.

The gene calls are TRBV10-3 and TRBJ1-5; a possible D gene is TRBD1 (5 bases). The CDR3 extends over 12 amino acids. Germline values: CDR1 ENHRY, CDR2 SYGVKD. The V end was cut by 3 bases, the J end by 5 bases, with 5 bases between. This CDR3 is CAISDRDQPQHF. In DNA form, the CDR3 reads TGTGCCATCAGTGACAGGGATCAGCCCCAGCATTTT.

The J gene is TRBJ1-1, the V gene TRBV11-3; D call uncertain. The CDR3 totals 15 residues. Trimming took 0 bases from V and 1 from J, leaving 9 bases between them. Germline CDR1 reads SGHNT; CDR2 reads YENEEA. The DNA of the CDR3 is TGTGCCAGCAGCTTAGAAGGCACACAGAACACTGAAGCTTTCTTT. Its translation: CASSLEGTQNTEAFF.

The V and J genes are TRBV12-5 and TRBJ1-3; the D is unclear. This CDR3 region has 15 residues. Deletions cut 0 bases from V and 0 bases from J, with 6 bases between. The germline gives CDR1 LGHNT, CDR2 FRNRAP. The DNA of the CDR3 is TGTGCTAGTGGTTTGGTCCCAGACTCTGGAAACACCATATATTTT. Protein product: CASGLVPDSGNTIYF.

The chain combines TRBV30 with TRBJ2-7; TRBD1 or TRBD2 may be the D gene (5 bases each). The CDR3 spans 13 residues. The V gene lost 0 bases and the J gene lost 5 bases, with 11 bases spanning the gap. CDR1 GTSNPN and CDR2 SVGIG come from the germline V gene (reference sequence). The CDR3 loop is CAWSVGGGDEQYF. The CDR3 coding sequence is TGTGCCTGGAGTGTTGGGGGTGGTGACGAGCAGTACTTC.

The chain's CDR3 is CASSLVRYSYNEQFF. The CDR3 DNA reads as TGTGCCAGCAGCTTAGTCAGATACTCCTACAATGAGCAGTTCTTC. This chain connects TRBV11-3 to TRBJ2-1; D ambiguous. The CDR3 spans 15 residues. The V end was cut by 1 base, the J end by 0 bases, with 7 bases between. Germline V CDR1 and CDR2: SGHNT, YENEEA.

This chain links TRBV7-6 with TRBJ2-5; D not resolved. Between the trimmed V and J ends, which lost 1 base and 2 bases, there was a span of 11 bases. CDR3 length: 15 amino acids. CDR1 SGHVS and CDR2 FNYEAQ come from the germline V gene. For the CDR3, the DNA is TGTGCCAGCAGCTTAGGATTGGGTTGGCAAGAGACCCAGTACTTC. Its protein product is CASSLGLGWQETQYF.

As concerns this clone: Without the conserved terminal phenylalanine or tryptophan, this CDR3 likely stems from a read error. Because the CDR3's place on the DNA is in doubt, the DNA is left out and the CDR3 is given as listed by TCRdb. Here the CDR3 reads CASSEGGNSPVTL. The V gene is TRBV6-8, the J gene TRBJ1-4. From its first to its last residue, the CDR3 has 13 amino acids. In germline, CDR1 is MNHGY, CDR2 SAAAGT.

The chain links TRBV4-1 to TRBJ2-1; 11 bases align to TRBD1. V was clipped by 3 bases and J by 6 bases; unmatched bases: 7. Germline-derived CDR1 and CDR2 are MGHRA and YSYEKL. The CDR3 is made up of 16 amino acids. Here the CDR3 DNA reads TGCGCCAGCAGCCACTTGGGACAGGGGGTGATCAATGAGCAGTTCTTC. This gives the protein CASSHLGQGVINEQFF.

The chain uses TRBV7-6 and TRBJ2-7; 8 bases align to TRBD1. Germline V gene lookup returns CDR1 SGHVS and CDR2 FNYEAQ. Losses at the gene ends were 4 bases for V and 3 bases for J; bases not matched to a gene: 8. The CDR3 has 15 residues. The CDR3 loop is CASSSTGTGFYEQYF. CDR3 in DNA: TGTGCCAGCAGCTCAACCGGGACAGGATTCTACGAGCAGTACTTC.

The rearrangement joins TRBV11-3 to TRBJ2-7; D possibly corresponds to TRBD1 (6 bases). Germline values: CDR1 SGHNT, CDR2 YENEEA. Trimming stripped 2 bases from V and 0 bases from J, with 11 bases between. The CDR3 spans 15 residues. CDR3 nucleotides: TGTGCCAGCAGCTTAACGACAGGTTACTCCTACGAGCAGTACTTC. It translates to CASSLTTGYSYEQYF.